This TCR beta chain is from a study of T cell changes during pregnancy in multiple sclerosis. Per germline, CDR1 SGHRS and CDR2 YFSETQ. This CDR3 contains 13 residues. Trimming took 0 bases from V and 12 from J; bases not matched to a gene: 8. TCRdb keeps only in-frame clones here, not all; method: immunoSEQ multiplex PCR. The sample includes 25,000 to 30,000 clones, roughly 90% of them seen just once. This specimen consisted of CD4+ T cells from peripheral blood mononuclear cells, obtained in the first trimester of pregnancy. The receptor was derived from a female donor in good health, enrolled as a control in a pregnancy study. The chain carries TRBV5-1 and TRBJ2-7, with TRBD1 matching over 8 bases. The CDR3 DNA is TGCGCCAGCAGCTTGGTCGGACAGGGAGGCCGGTACTTC. Residues: CASSLVGQGGRYF.